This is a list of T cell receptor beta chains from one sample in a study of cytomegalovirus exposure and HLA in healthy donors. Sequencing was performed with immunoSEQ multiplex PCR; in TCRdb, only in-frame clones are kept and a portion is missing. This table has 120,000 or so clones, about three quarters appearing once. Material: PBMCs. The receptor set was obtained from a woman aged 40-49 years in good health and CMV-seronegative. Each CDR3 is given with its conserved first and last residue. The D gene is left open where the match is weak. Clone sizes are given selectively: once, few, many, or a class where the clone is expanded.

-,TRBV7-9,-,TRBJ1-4,CASSLDTLNEKLFF,TGTGCCAGCAGCCTTGACACTCTTAATGAAAAACTGTTTTTT
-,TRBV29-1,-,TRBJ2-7,CSVGYGGGEQYF,TGCAGCGTTGGATACGGGGGTGGCGAGCAGTACTTC
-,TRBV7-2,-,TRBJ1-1,CASSPSTGGQTEAFF,TGTGCCAGCAGCCCGTCGACGGGGGGCCAGACTGAAGCTTTCTTT
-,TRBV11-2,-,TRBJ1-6,CASSLDWQGRSPLHF,TGTGCCAGCAGCTTAGATTGGCAGGGGCGATCACCCCTCCACTTT
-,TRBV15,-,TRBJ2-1,CATSRDHYNEQFF,TGTGCCACCAGCAGAGATCATTACAATGAGCAGTTCTTC
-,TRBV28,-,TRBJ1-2,CASMRQSLGYTF,TGTGCCAGCATGAGGCAGTCTCTTGGCTACACCTTC
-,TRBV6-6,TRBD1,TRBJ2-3,CASSRDRGLTDTQYF,TGTGCCAGCAGCCGTGACAGGGGGCTAACAGATACGCAGTATTTT
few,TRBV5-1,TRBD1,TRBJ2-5,CASSLGQPQETQYF,TGCGCCAGCAGCCTGGGACAGCCCCAAGAGACCCAGTACTTC
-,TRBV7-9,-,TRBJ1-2,CSSSSKRQRQGGDYGYTF,TGTTCCAGCAGCTCAAAGCGTCAACGGCAGGGAGGAGACTATGGCTACACCTTC
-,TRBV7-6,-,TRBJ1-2,CASSSGGGHPYGYTF,TGTGCCAGCAGCTCCGGGGGGGGGCACCCCTATGGCTACACCTTC
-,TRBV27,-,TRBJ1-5,CASSLFSGDQPQHF,TGTGCCAGCAGTTTATTCTCAGGGGACCAGCCCCAGCATTTT
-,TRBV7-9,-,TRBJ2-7,CASSLQGTYEQYF,TGTGCCAGCAGCTTACAGGGAACCTACGAGCAGTACTTC
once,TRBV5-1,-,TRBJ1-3,CASSPRTGSGNTIYF,TGCGCCAGCAGCCCCCGAACAGGGTCTGGAAACACCATATATTTT
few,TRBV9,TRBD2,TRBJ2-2,CASSPGLALAGELFF,TGTGCCAGCAGCCCCGGACTAGCTTTGGCCGGGGAGCTGTTTTTT
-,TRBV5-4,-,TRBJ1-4,CASSLVQLNEKLFF,TGTGCCAGCAGCTTGGTACAGCTTAATGAAAAACTGTTTTTT
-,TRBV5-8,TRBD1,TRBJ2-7,CASSWGQGRYEQYF,TGTGCCAGCAGCTGGGGACAGGGAAGATACGAGCAGTACTTC